The 21 T cell receptor beta chains listed next were all sequenced from one sample in a study of OX40 agonist ivuxolimab in advanced cancers. Assay: immunoSEQ multiplex PCR; the TCRdb copy retains only in-frame clones and omits some. Of some 90,000 clones in the sample, roughly 90% were seen once. The sample here was CD4+ or CD8+ T cells sorted from blood, taken in a trial of the OX40 agonist ivuxolimab. The receptors stem from an adult with an advanced solid tumor such as melanoma, head and neck, liver or kidney cancer.

The rearrangement joins TRBV20-1 to TRBJ2-7; D gene ambiguous. CDR1 is DFQATT and CDR2 is SNEGSKA in the germline V gene (reference sequence). V dropped 5 bases and J dropped 7 bases, with 9 bases sitting between them. The CDR3 is made up of 10 amino acids. The chain's CDR3 is CSAGISEQYF. The DNA for the CDR3 is TGCAGTGCTGGGATTTCAGAGCAGTACTTC.

The V gene is TRBV4-1, the J gene TRBJ2-3, with 9 bases identical to TRBD1. The CDR3 consists of 16 residues. Per germline, CDR1 MGHRA and CDR2 YSYEKL. V shed 0 bases, J shed 3 bases, and the junction held 4 bases outside the gene matches. DNA for the CDR3: TGCGCCAGCAGCCAAGATAAGACAGGGGGGACAGATACGCAGTATTTT. Protein: CASSQDKTGGTDTQYF.

The V gene is TRBV13, the J gene TRBJ1-2, with unresolved D. V was cut by 5 bases and J by 5 bases, with 15 bases left in between. Germline CDR1 reads PRHDT; CDR2 reads FYEKMQ (reference sequence). CDR3 size: 14 residues. DNA for the CDR3: TGTGCCAGCAGCCCAGGCCGCGCGGGGTATGGCTACACCTTC. It translates to CASSPGRAGYGYTF.

DNA for the CDR3: TGTGCCAGCAGTGATGGGACAGGGGGCCGGGAGACCCAGTACTTC. Its protein is CASSDGTGGRETQYF. The chain has TRBV6-1 and TRBJ2-5, with 12 bases identical to TRBD1. CDR1 MNHNS and CDR2 SASEGT come from the germline V gene. The CDR3 has 15 residues. V gave up 3 bases and J gave up 5 bases; unmatched junction bases: 4.

This chain joins TRBV4-3 and TRBJ1-2; D ambiguous. Trimming left V 5 bases short and J 3 bases short, with 19 bases between. The germline V gene encodes CDR1 LGHNA and CDR2 YSLEER. There are 16 residues in the CDR3. CDR3 loop: CASSSLPLGRDYGYTF. DNA for the CDR3: TGCGCCAGCAGCTCGCTCCCTTTAGGACGCGACTATGGCTACACCTTC.

This sequence joins TRBV15 and TRBJ2-1, with TRBD2 matching over 9 bases. This CDR3 region has 15 residues. Trimming at V came to 4 bases and at J to 2 bases, leaving 3 bases not matched to a gene. Germline V CDR1 and CDR2: LNHNV, YYDKDF (reference sequence). In DNA, the CDR3 is TGTGCCACCAGCACTGTAGCGGGGGCCTACAATGAGCAGTTCTTC. It is translated as CATSTVAGAYNEQFF.

The gene calls are TRBV6-5 and TRBJ2-2; 8 positions match TRBD2. The germline V gene encodes CDR1 MNHEY and CDR2 SVGAGI. The CDR3 length is 15 residues. Trimming removed 0 bases from V and 7 bases from J; junction bases left unmatched: 4. CDR3 DNA: TGTGCCAGCAGTTACTCGTCCGGGGGGGGCGGGGAGCTGTTTTTT. It encodes CASSYSSGGGGELFF.

This clone was observed once. V is TRBV11-2 and J is TRBJ2-3; 7 nucleotides agree with TRBD2. CDR1 is SGHAT and CDR2 is FQNNGV in the germline V gene. This CDR3 region has 14 residues. Trimming removed 0 bases from V and 4 bases from J; junction bases left unmatched: 1. The CDR3 is CASSLDAGADTQYF. The CDR3 DNA follows: TGTGCCAGCAGCTTAGACGCGGGGGCAGATACGCAGTATTTT.

The chain uses TRBV27 and TRBJ1-6; TRBD1 might be the D (6 bases). The V end was cut by 6 bases, the J end by 7 bases, with 10 bases between. CDR1 and CDR2 (germline): MNHEY, SMNVEV (reference sequence). The CDR3 runs to 13 residues. The CDR3 spells CASRDSVNSPLHF. As DNA, the CDR3 is TGTGCCAGCAGGGACAGCGTCAATTCACCCCTCCACTTT.

The gene calls are TRBV19 and TRBJ2-3; D gene uncertain. Germline V gives CDR1 LNHDA, CDR2 SQIVND (reference sequence). This CDR3 is 14 amino acids long. V dropped 0 bases and J dropped 2 bases, with 6 bases sitting between them. The CDR3 nucleotides are TGTGCCAGTAGTATAGACTCGACCACAGATACGCAGTATTTT. The encoded protein is CASSIDSTTDTQYF. Together with reference TRBV19 and TRBJ2-3, the CDR3 gives the full variable domain: DGGITQSPKYLFRKEGQNVTLSCEQNLNHDAMYWYRQDPGQGLRLIYYSQIVNDFQKGDIAEGYSVSREKKESFPLTVTSAQKNPTAFYLCASSIDSTTDTQYFGPGTRLTVL.

The chain has TRBV7-2 and TRBJ1-4; unclear D gene. The CDR3 loop spans 16 amino acids. Looked up from germline, CDR1 is SGHTA and CDR2 is FQGNSA. Trimming removed 1 base from V and 6 bases from J, with 15 bases in between. The CDR3 is CASSLVAGRYDEKLFF. The CDR3 DNA reads TGTGCCAGCAGCTTAGTTGCTGGGAGGTACGATGAAAAACTGTTTTTT.

The V and J genes are TRBV7-2 and TRBJ2-5; 8 bases agree with TRBD2. This CDR3 is 15 amino acids long. Germline trimming cut 1 base from V and 4 bases from J; bases unmatched to any gene: 5. Per the germline V gene, CDR1 is SGHTA and CDR2 is FQGNSA. The CDR3 coding sequence is TGTGCCAGCAGCTTAGGACCGGGGGGGGGAGAGACCCAGTACTTC. It codes for CASSLGPGGGETQYF.

J is TRBJ1-2 and V is TRBV29-1; D may be TRBD1 (6 bases). V shed 5 bases and J shed 8 bases, with 12 bases lying between them. Germline V lookup: CDR1 SQVTM, CDR2 ANQGSEA. The CDR3 is 11 residues long. In nucleotides, the CDR3 is TGCAGCGTTCCAGGGGCGGGAGGCTACACCTTC. Translating gives CSVPGAGGYTF.

V gene TRBV30 combines with J gene TRBJ2-7; D possibly corresponds to TRBD2 (6 bases). In germline, CDR1 is GTSNPN, CDR2 SVGIG (reference sequence). The germline V and J ends were trimmed by 4 bases and 6 bases, with 10 bases remaining between them. The length of the CDR3 is 11 residues. CDR3 residues: CAWTGGGEQYF. DNA for the CDR3: TGTGCCTGGACCGGGGGAGGCGAGCAGTACTTC.

This sequence joins TRBV4-1 and TRBJ2-7; D is uncertain. This CDR3 is 13 amino acids long. CDR1 is MGHRA, CDR2 YSYEKL, per germline. The germline V and J ends were trimmed by 2 bases and 3 bases, with 8 bases remaining between them. CDR3 sequence: CASSQSLLYEQYF. As DNA, the CDR3 is TGCGCCAGCAGCCAATCCCTACTCTACGAGCAGTACTTC.

This clone was picked up one time. The chain uses TRBV7-9 and TRBJ2-1; 11 bases fit TRBD2. This CDR3 is 18 amino acids long. J lost 0 bases, V lost 5 bases, and 9 bases had no gene match. CDR1 is SEHNR, CDR2 FQNEAQ, per germline (reference sequence). The CDR3 loop reads CASSPGAGTSGSYNEQFF. The CDR3 region has the DNA TGTGCCAGCAGCCCGGGGGCCGGGACTAGCGGCTCCTACAATGAGCAGTTCTTC.

J is TRBJ2-7 and V is TRBV7-8; 12 positions agree with TRBD2. V was pared by 1 base and J by 4 bases, with 8 bases of the junction left unmatched. The CDR3 has 17 amino acids. The germline V gene encodes CDR1 SGHVS and CDR2 FQNEAQ. CDR3 loop: CASSLGAPSGRAYEQYF. The CDR3 DNA reads as TGTGCCAGCAGCTTAGGGGCCCCTAGCGGGAGGGCGTACGAGCAGTACTTC.

CDR3 DNA sequence: TGTGCCAGCAAGGGGGGTAGCCAGCCCCAGCATTTT. Amino acid sequence: CASKGGSQPQHF. The chain has TRBV28 and TRBJ1-5; a weak D match, TRBD1 (6 bases). The CDR3 consists of 12 residues. V lost 7 bases, J lost 7 bases, and 11 bases lay in between. Germline V lookup: CDR1 MDHEN, CDR2 SYDVKM.

J is TRBJ2-7 and V is TRBV12-5; 8 bases line up with TRBD1. The germline V gene encodes CDR1 LGHNT and CDR2 FRNRAP. The CDR3 is 17 residues long. J lost 3 bases, V lost 0 bases, and 10 bases had no gene match. The DNA for the CDR3 is TGTGCTAGTGGTTTGGTACGGGGGCAGGGGGCGTTCTACGAGCAGTACTTC. It specifies CASGLVRGQGAFYEQYF.

The rearrangement uses TRBV27 and TRBJ1-6, with 8 nucleotides matching TRBD1. The V gene's germline CDR1 is MNHEY and CDR2 SMNVEV (reference sequence). The CDR3 loop spans 14 amino acids. The ends lost 2 bases at V and 7 bases at J; junction bases unmatched: 1. The CDR3 spells CASSLDRGNSPLHF. CDR3 DNA sequence: TGTGCCAGCAGTTTAGACAGGGGCAATTCACCCCTCCACTTT.

This clone was counted a single time. The rearrangement links TRBV29-1 to TRBJ2-1; TRBD1 aligns across 7 bases. The length of the CDR3 is 13 residues. Germline trimming cut 2 bases from V and 6 bases from J; bases unmatched to any gene: 4. Germline V gene sequence: CDR1 SQVTM, CDR2 ANQGSEA. The CDR3 nucleotides are TGCAGCGTTGAATCGGGACAGTCCAATGAGCAGTTCTTC. Its protein product is CSVESGQSNEQFF.